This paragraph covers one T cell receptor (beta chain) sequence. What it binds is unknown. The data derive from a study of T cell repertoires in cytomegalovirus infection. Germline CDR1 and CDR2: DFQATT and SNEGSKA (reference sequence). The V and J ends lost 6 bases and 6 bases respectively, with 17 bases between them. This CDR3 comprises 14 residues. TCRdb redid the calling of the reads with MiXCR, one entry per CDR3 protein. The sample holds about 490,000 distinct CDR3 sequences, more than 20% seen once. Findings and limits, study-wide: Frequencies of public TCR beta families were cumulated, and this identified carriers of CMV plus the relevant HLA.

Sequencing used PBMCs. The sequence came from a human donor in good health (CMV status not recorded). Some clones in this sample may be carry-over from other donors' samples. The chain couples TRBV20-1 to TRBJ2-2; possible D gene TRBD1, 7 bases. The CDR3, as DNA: TGCAGTGCCAAAAGGACAGGAGGGTCCGGGGAGCTGTTTTTT. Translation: CSAKRTGGSGELFF.